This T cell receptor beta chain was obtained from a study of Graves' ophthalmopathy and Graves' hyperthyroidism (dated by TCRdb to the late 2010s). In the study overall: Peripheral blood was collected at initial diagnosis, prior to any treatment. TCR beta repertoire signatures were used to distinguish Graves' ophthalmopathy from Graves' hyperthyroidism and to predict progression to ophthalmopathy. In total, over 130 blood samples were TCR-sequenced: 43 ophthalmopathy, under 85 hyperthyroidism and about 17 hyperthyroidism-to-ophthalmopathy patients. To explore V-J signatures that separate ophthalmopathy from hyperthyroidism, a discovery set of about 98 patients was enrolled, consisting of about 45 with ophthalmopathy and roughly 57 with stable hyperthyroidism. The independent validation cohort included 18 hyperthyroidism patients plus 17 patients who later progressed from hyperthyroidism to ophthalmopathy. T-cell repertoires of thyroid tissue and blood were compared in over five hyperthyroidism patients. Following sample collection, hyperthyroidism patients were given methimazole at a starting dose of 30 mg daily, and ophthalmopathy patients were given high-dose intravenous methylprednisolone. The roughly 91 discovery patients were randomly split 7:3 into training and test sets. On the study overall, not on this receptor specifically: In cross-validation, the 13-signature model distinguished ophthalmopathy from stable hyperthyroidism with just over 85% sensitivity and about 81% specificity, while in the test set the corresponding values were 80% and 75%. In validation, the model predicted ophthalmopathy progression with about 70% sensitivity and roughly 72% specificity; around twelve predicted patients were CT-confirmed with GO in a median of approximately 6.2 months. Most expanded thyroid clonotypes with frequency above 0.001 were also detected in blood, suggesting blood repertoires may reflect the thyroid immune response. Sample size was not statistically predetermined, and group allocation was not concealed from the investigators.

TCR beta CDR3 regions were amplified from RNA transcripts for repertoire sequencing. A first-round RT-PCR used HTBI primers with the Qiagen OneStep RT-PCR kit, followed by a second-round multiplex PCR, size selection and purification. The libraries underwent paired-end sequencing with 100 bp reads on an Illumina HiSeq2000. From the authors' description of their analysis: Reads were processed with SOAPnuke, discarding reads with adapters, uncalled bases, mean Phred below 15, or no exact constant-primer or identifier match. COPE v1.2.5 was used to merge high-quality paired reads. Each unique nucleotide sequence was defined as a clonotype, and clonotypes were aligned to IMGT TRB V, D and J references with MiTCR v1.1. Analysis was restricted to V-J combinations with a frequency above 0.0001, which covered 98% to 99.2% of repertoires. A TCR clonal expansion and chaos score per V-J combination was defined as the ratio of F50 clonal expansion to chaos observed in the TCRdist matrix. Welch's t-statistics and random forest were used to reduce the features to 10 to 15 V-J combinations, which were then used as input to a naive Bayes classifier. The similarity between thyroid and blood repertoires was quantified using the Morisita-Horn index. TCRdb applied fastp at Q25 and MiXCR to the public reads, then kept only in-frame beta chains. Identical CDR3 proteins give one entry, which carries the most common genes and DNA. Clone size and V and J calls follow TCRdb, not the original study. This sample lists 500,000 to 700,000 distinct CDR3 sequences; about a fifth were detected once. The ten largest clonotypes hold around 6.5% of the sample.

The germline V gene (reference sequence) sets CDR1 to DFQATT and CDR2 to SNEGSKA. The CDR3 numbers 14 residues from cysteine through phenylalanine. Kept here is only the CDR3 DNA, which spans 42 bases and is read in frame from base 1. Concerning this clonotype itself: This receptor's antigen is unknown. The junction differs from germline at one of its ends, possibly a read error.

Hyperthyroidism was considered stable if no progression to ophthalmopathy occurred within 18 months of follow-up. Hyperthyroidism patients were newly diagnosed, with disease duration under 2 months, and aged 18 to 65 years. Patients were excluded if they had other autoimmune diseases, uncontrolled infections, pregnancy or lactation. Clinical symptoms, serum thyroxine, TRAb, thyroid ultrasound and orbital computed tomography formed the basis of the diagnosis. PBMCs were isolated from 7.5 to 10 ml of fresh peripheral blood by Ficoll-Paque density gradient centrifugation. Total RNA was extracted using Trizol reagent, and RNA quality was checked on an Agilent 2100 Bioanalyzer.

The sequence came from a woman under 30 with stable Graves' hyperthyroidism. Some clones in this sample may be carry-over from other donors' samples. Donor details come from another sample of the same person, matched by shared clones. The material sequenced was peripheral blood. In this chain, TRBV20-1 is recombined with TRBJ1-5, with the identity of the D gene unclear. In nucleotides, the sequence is TGCAGTGCTGCCGTGCGGAGAGGGTCTCAGCCTCAGCATTTT. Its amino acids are CSAAVRRGSQPQHF.